This T cell receptor (beta chain) originates from a study of PD-1 blockade in mismatch repair-deficient tumors. Study-wide context: Patients had approximately 11 mismatch repair-deficient cancer types and were previously treated and progressing.

Worth noting for this clone: What it binds is unknown.

Looked up from germline, CDR1 is SGHAT and CDR2 is FQNNGV. V lost 5 bases and J lost 5, with 18 bases in between. This CDR3 has 15 amino acids. Every patient had mismatch repair deficiency by PCR or immunohistochemistry. A few pembrolizumab responders had their TCRs sequenced. Sequencing was performed with immunoSEQ multiplex PCR; in TCRdb, only in-frame clones are kept and a portion is missing. Seen here are some 21,000 clones, about 80% observed once, and the top ten hold roughly 1.4%. Notes on the study in general: Tumor-resident clones, often absent from pretreatment blood, expanded after pembrolizumab and then contracted.

The receptor was derived from an adult with mismatch repair-deficient cancer. Sequencing was performed on PBMCs, taken 52 weeks after starting pembrolizumab. The rearrangement joins TRBV11-2 to TRBJ2-5; perhaps TRBD1 as D (6 bases). The CDR3 here is CASSRQAAALETQYF. In DNA, the CDR3 is TGTGCCAGCAGCCGACAGGCCGCGGCGCTTGAGACCCAGTACTTC.